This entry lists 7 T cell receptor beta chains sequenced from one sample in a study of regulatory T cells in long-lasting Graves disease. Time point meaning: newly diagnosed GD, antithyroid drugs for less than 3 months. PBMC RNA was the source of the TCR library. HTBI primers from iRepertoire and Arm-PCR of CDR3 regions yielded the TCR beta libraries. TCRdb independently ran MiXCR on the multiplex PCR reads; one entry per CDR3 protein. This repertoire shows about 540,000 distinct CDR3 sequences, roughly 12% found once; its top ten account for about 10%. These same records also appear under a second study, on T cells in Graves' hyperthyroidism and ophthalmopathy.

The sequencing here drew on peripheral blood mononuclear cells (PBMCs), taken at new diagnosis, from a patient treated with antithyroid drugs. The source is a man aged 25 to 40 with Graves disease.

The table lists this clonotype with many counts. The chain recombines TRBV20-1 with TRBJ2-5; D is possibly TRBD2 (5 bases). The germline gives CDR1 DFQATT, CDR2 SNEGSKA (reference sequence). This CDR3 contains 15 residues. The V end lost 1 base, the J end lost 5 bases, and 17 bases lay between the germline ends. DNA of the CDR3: TGCAGTGCTAGAGGGGCGAGGGAGCCCCTGGAGACCCAGTACTTC. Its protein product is CSARGAREPLETQYF.

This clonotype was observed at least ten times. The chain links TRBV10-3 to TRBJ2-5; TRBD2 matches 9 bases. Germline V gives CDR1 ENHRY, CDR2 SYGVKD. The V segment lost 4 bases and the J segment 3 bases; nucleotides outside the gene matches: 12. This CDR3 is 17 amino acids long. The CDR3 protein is CAISVVQIAGEEETQYF. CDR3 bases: TGTGCCATCAGTGTGGTCCAGATAGCGGGAGAGGAAGAGACCCAGTACTTC.

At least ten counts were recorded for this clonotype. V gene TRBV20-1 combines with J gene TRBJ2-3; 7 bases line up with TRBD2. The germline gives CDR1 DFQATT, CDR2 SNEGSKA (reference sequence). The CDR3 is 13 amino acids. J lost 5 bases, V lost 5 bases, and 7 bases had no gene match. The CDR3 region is CSALRTSKDTQYF. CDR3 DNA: TGCAGTGCTCTCCGGACTAGTAAAGATACGCAGTATTTT.

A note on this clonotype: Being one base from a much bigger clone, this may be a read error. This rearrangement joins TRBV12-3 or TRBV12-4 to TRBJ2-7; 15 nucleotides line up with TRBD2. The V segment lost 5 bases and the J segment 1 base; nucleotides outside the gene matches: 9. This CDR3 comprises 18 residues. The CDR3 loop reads CASSDPGTSGRLSYEQYF. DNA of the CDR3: TGTGCCAGCAGTGATCCCGGGACTAGCGGGAGGCTGTCCTACGAGCAGTACTTC.

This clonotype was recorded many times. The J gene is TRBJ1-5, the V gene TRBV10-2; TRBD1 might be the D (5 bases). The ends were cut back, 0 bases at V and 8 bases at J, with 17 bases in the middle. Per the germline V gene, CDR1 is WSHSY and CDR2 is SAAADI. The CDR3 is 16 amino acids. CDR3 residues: CASSESETLGVEPQHF. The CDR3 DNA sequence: TGCGCCAGCAGTGAGTCGGAAACCCTAGGGGTAGAGCCCCAGCATTTT.

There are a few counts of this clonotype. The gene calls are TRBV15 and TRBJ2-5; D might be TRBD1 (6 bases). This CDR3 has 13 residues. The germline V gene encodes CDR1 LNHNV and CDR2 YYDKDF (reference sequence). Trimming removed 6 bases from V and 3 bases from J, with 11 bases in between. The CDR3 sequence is CATSQDRKETQYF. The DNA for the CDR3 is TGTGCCACCAGTCAGGACAGAAAAGAGACCCAGTACTTC. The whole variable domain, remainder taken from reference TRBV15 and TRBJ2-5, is DAMVIQNPRYQVTQFGKPVTLSCSQTLNHNVMYWYQQKSSQAPKLLFHYYDKDFNNEADTPDNFQSRRPNTSFCFLDIRSPGLGDTAMYLCATSQDRKETQYFGPGTRLLVL.

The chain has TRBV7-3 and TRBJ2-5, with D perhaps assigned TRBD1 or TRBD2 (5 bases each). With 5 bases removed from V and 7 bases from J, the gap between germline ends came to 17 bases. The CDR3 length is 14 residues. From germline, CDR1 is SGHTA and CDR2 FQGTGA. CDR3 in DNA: TGTGCCAGCAGCCCCACCGGGGCGACGGGGACCCAGTACTTC. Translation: CASSPTGATGTQYF.